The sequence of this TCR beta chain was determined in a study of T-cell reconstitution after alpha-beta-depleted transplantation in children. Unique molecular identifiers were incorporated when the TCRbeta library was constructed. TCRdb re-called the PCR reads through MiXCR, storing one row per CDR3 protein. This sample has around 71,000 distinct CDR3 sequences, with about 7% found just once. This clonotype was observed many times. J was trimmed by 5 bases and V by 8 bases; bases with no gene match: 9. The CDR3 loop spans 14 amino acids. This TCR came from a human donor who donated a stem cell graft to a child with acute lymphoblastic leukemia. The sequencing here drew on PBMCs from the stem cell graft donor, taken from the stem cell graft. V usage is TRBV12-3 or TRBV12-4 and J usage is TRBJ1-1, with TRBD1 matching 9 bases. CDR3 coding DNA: TGTGCCAGCTGGACGACAGGGGGTTTAACTGAAGCTTTCTTT. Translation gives CASWTTGGLTEAFF.